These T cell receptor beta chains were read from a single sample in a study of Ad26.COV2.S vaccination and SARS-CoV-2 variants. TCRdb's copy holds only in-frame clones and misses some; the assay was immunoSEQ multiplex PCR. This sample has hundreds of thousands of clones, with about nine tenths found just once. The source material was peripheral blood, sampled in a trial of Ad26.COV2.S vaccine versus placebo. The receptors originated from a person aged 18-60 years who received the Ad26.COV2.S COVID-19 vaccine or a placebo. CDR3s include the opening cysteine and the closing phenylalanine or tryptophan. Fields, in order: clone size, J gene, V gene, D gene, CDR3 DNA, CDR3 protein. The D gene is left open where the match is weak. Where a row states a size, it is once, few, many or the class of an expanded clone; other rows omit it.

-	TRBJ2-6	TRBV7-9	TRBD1	TGTGCCAGCAGCCTGGGACAGCTGAGAGGGGCCAACGTCCTGACTTTC	CASSLGQLRGANVLTF
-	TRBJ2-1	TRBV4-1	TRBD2	TGCGCCAGCAGCCAAGCACGAGCTAGCGGGATTTACGATGAGCAGTTCTTC	CASSQARASGIYDEQFF
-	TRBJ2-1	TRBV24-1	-	TGTGCCACCAGTGATTTTGCCAGCTACAATGAGCAGTTCTTC	CATSDFASYNEQFF
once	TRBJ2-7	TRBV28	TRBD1	TGTGCCAGCAGTTCCCTCAAGGACAGGGCCTACGAGCAGTACTTC	CASSSLKDRAYEQYF
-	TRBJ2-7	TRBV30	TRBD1	TGTGCCTGGAATGGTAACATCAGGGGGCACGAGCAGTACTTC	CAWNGNIRGHEQYF
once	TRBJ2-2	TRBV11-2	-	TGTGCCAGCAGCCAGGGGCAGTTGCAGTTGTCGACCGGGGAGCTGTTTTTT	CASSQGQLQLSTGELFF
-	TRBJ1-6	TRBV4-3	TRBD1	TGCGCCAGCAGAAACGGACAGGGGAATTCACCCCTCCACTTT	CASRNGQGNSPLHF
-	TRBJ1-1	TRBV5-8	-	TGTGCCAGCAGCTTGTGGGAGGACACTGAAGCTTTCTTT	CASSLWEDTEAFF
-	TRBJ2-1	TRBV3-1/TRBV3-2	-	TGTGCCAGCAGCCTATTGGGGGAGCGGGCCAATGAGCAGTTCTTC	CASSLLGERANEQFF
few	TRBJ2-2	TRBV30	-	TGTGCCTGGAGGCAGACAGTAGGGCCCACCGGGGAGCTGTTTTTT	CAWRQTVGPTGELFF
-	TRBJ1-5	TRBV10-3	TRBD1	TGTGCCATCAGTGATCCCGGACAGGGCTCCTTTCATTTT	CAISDPGQGSFHF
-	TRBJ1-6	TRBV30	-	TGTGCCCTAGCGAACGGTGGTAGTTCACCCCTCCACTTT	CALANGGSSPLHF
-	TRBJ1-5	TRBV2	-	TGTGCCAGCAGGACAGTCAATAGCAATCAGCCCCAGCATTTT	CASRTVNSNQPQHF
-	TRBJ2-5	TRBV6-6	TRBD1	TGTGCCAGCAGCCCCGGGACAGAGCAACAAGAGACCCAGTACTTC	CASSPGTEQQETQYF
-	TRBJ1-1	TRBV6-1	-	TGTGCCAGCAGTGAAGACAGACAGAACACTGAAGCTTTCTTT	CASSEDRQNTEAFF
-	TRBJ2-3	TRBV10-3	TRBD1	TGTGCCATCAGAGACAGGGTGGGCACAGATACGCAGTATTTT	CAIRDRVGTDTQYF
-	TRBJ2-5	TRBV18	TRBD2	TGTGCCAGCTCACCACAGGGACTAGCGGGGGAGACCCAGTACTTC	CASSPQGLAGETQYF
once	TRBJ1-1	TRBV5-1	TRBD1	TGCGCCAGCAGCTTGAGGCCAGGGGGCGCGAGCACTGAAGCTTTCTTT	CASSLRPGGASTEAFF
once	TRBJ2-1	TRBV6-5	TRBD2	TGTGCCAGCAGTTACAATAGCGGGCCCTACAATGAGCAGTTCTTC	CASSYNSGPYNEQFF
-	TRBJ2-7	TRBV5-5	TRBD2	TGTGCCAGCAGCTTGGCCAGACTAGCGGGAACTCTCCACTACGAGCAGTACTTC	CASSLARLAGTLHYEQYF
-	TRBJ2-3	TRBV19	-	TGTGCCAGTAGCTTTAGGACAGATACGCAGTATTTT	CASSFRTDTQYF
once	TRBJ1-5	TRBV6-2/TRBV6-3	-	TGTGCCAGCAGTCGCGGACAGCCCTATAGCAATCAGCCCCAGCATTTT	CASSRGQPYSNQPQHF
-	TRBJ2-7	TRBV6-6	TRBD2	TGTGCCAGCAGTTACGAATCTTCAGCGGGACGGGAGTACTTC	CASSYESSAGREYF
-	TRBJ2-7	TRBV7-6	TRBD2	TGTGCCAGCAGCCTAACCACTGCCAGCGGGAGTACATACGAGCAGTACTTC	CASSLTTASGSTYEQYF
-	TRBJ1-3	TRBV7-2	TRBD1	TGTGCCAGCAGCTTAAGGGTCCAGACAGGGTCCGGAAACACCATATATTTT	CASSLRVQTGSGNTIYF
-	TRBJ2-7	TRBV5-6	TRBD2	TGTGCCAGCAGATTAGCGGGAGGGAACTCCTACGAGCAGTACTTC	CASRLAGGNSYEQYF
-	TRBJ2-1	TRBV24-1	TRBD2	TGTGCCATCGGGACTAGCCGATTAAATGAGCAGTTCTTC	CAIGTSRLNEQFF
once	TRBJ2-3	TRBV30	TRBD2	TGTGCCTGGAGTAGGACTAGCGATGGCACAGATACGCAGTATTTT	CAWSRTSDGTDTQYF
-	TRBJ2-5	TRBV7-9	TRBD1	TGTGCCAGCAGCTCGCCGGGACAGGGCGACCAAGAGACCCAGTACTTC	CASSSPGQGDQETQYF
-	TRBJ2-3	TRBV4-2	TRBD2	TGTGCCAGCAGCCCAAAACCATCCAGCGGGGGGCAGGGAGATACGCAGTATTTT	CASSPKPSSGGQGDTQYF
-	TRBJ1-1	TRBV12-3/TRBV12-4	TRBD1	TGTGCCAGCAGAAGACAGGGGGCCACTGAAGCTTTCTTT	CASRRQGATEAFF
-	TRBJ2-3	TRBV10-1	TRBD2	TGCGCCAGCAGTGATTTGGGCCTAGCGGGAAACACAGATACGCAGTATTTT	CASSDLGLAGNTDTQYF
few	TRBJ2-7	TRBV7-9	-	TGTGCCAGCAGCTACTTAGTCTCCTACGAGCAGTACTTC	CASSYLVSYEQYF
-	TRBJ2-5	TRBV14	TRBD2	TGTGCCAGCAGCCAGCTAGGAGGCGGGAGCAGGAAGACCCAGTACTTC	CASSQLGGGSRKTQYF
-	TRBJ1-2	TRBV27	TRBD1	TGTGCCAGCAGTTTAGCGGCAGGGGGCTATGGCTACACCTTC	CASSLAAGGYGYTF
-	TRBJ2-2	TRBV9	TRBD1	TGTGCCAGCAGCGTAGGGACAGGGGGCCCCGGGGAGCTGTTTTTT	CASSVGTGGPGELFF
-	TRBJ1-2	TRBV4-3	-	TGCGCCAGCAGCCAAGATAGGTCAGGGTGGGACTATGGCTACACCTTC	CASSQDRSGWDYGYTF
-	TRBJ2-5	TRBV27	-	TGTGCCAGCAGTTTAGAGGCGGGCAGGGCGCGGTGGGAGACCCAGTACTTC	CASSLEAGRARWETQYF
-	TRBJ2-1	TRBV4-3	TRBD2	TGCGCCAGCAGCCAGCTAGCGGGAGGGCGTTTAAATGAGCAGTTCTTC	CASSQLAGGRLNEQFF
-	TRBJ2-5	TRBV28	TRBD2	TGTGCCAGCAGCCAGCTAGCGGGAAGAGAGACCCAGTACTTC	CASSQLAGRETQYF
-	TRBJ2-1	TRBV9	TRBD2	TGTGCCAGCAGCCAGGAAAGGTCTAGCGGGAGTTGGGCCTCCTACAATGAGCAGTTCTTC	CASSQERSSGSWASYNEQFF
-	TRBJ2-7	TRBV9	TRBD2	TGTGCCAGCAGCTCCACTAGCGGGAGTCCCGAGCAGTACTTC	CASSSTSGSPEQYF
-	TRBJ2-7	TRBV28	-	TGTGCCAGCACCCTCCCGGGGTACTACGAGCAGTACTTC	CASTLPGYYEQYF
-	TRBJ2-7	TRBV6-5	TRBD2	TGTGCCAGCAGTTTCAGGACTAGCGGGAGTTCCTACGAGCAGTACTTC	CASSFRTSGSSYEQYF
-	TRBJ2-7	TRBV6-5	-	TGTGCCAGCAGTAAAACAGGGTATGGCAACGAGCAGTACTTC	CASSKTGYGNEQYF
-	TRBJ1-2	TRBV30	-	TGTGCCTGGAGTACGGGACTCAAGAGTGGCTACACCTTC	CAWSTGLKSGYTF
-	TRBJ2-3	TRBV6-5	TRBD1	TGTGCCAGCAGTTCACGGACAGGACCCACAGATACGCAGTATTTT	CASSSRTGPTDTQYF
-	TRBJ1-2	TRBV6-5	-	TGTGCCAGCAGTAACTTAGGGACGGGTGGCTACACCTTC	CASSNLGTGGYTF
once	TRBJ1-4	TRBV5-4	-	TGTGCCAGCAGCTTGGACAGGGCGAATGAAAAACTGTTTTTT	CASSLDRANEKLFF
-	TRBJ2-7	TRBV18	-	TGTGCCAGCTCACCAGACTCAAGGGGCGGTTCCTACGAGCAGTACTTC	CASSPDSRGGSYEQYF
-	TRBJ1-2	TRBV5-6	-	TGTGCCAGCAGCTTGGAGGCGGAGCTCTCATTCTATGGCTACACCTTC	CASSLEAELSFYGYTF
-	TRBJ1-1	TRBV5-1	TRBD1	TGCGCCAGCAGCTTGGGTGTGGGAGGGGGCAGTACTGAAGCTTTCTTT	CASSLGVGGGSTEAFF
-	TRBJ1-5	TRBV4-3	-	TGCGCCAGCAGCCAAGACTGGCGAAGCAATCAGCCCCAGCATTTT	CASSQDWRSNQPQHF
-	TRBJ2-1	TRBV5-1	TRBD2	TGCGCCAGCAGCTTGGAAGTGACAGCGAAACTAGCGGGAGTGAACCTAAGGAACAATGAGCAGTTCTTC	CASSLEVTAKLAGVNLRNNEQFF